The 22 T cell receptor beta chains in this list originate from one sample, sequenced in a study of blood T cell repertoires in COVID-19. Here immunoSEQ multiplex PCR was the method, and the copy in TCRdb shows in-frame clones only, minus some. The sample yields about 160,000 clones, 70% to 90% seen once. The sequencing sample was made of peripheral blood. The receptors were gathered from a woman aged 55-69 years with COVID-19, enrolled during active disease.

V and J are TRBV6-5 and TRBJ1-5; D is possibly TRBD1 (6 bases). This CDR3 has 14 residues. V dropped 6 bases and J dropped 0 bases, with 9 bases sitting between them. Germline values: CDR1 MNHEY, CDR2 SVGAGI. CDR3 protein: CASSGQYSNQPQHF. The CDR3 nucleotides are TGTGCCAGCAGCGGACAGTATAGCAATCAGCCCCAGCATTTT.

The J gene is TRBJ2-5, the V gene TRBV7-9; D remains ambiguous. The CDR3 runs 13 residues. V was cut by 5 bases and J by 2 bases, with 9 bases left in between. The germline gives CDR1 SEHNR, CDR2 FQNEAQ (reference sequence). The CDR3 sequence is CASSQHGQETQYF. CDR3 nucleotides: TGTGCCAGCAGCCAACATGGTCAAGAGACCCAGTACTTC. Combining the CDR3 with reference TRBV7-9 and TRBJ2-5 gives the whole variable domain DTGVSQNPRHKITKRGQNVTFRCDPISEHNRLYWYRQTLGQGPEFLTYFQNEAQLEKSRLLSDRFSAERPKGSFSTLEIQRTEQGDSAMYLCASSQHGQETQYFGPGTRLLVL.

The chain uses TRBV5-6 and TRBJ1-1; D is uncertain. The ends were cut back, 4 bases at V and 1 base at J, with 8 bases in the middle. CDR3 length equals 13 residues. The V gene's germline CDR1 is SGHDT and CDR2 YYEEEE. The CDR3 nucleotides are TGTGCCAGCAGCCCTTTCCCGAACACTGAAGCTTTCTTT. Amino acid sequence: CASSPFPNTEAFF.

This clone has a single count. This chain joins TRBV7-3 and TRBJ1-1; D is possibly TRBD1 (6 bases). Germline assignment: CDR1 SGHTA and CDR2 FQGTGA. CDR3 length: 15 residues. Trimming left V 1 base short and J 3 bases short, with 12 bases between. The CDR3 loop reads CASSLRGLADTEAFF. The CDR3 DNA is TGTGCCAGCAGCTTAAGGGGGCTCGCGGACACTGAAGCTTTCTTT.

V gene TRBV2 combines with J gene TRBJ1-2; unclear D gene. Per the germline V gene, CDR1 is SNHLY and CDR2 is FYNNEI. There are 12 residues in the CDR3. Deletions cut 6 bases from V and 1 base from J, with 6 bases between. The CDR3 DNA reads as TGTGCCAGCAGAAGCTATAACTATGGCTACACCTTC. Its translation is CASRSYNYGYTF.

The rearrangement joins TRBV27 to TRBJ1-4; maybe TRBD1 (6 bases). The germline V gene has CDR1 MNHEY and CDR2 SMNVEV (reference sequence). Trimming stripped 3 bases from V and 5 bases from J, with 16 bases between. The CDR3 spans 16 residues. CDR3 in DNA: TGTGCCAGCAGTTTTTACAGGGCCAGAGGGAATGAAAAACTGTTTTTT. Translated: CASSFYRARGNEKLFF.

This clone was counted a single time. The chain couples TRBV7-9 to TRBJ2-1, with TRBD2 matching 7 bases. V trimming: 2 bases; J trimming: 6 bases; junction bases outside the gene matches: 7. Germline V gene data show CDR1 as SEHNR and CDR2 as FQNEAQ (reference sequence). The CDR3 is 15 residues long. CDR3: CASSLRRGTSNEQFF. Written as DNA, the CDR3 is TGTGCCAGCAGCTTACGGCGGGGGACTTCCAATGAGCAGTTCTTC.

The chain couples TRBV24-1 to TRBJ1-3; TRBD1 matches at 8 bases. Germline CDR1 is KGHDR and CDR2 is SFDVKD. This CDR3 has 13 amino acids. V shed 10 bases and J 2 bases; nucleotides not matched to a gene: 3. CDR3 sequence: CATTDRAGNTIYF. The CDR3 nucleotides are TGTGCCACAACGGACAGGGCTGGAAACACCATATATTTT.

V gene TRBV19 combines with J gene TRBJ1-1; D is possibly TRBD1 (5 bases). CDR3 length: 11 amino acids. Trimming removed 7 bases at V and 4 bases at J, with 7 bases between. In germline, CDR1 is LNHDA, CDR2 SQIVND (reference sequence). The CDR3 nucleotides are TGTGCCAGTAAGGGGATCACTGAAGCTTTCTTT. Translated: CASKGITEAFF.

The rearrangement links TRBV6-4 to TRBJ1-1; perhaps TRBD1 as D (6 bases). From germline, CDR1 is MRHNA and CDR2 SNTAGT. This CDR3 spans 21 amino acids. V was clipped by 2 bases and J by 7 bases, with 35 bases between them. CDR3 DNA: TGTGCCAGCAGTGACCCCCCGATAGAGAGAACAGGGCGCGCAACAAGGGGTGAAGCTTTCTTT. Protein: CASSDPPIERTGRATRGEAFF.

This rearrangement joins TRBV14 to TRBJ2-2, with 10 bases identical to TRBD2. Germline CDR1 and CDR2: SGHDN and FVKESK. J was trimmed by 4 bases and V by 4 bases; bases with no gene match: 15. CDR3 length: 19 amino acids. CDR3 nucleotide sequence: TGTGCCAGCAGCCCCAGGCTACTAGCGGGGCCAAAGGGCACCGGGGAGCTGTTTTTT. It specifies CASSPRLLAGPKGTGELFF.

CDR3 in DNA: TGTGCCACCAGTGACCTGGCCATTATGAACACTGAAGCTTTCTTT. Translated, it gives CATSDLAIMNTEAFF. The chain joins TRBV24-1 to TRBJ1-1, with D unresolved. The CDR3 has 15 amino acids. Germline values: CDR1 KGHDR, CDR2 SFDVKD. V lost 4 bases, J lost 0 bases, and 11 bases lay in between.

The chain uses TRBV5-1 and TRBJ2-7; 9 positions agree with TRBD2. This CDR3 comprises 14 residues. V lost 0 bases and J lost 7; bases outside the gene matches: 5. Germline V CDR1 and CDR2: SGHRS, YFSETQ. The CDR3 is CASSLVGTSREQYF. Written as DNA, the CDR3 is TGCGCCAGCAGCTTGGTTGGGACTAGCCGGGAGCAGTACTTC.

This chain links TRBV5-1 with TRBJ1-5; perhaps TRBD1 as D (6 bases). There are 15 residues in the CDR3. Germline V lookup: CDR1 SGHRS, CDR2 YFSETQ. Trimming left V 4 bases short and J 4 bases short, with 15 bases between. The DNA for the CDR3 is TGCGCCAGCAGCCCAAGGGGGGGTTCTAATCAGCCCCAGCATTTT. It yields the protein CASSPRGGSNQPQHF.

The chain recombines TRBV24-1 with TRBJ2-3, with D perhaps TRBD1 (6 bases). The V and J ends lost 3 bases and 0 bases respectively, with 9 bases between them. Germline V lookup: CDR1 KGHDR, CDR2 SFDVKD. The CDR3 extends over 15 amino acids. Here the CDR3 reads CATSDTGRSTDTQYF. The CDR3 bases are TGTGCCACCAGTGATACAGGGAGAAGCACAGATACGCAGTATTTT.

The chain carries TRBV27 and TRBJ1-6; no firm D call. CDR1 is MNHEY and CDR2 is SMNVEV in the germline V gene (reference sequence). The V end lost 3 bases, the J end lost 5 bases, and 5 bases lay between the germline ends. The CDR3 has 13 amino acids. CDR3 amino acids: CASSFGNNSPLHF. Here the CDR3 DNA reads TGTGCCAGCAGTTTTGGCAATAATTCACCCCTCCACTTT.

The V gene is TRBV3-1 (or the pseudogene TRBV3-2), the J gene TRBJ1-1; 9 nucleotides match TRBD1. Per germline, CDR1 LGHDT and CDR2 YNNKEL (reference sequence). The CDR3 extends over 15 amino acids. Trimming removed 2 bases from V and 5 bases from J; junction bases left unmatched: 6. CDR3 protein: CASSQPTGGRTEAFF. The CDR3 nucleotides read TGTGCCAGCAGCCAACCGACAGGGGGAAGGACTGAAGCTTTCTTT.

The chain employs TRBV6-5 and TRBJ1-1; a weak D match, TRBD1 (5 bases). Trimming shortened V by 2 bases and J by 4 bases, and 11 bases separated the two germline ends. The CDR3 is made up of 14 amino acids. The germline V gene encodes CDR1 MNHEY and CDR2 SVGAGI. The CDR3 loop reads CASSYPTAGTEAFF. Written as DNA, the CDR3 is TGTGCCAGCAGTTACCCGACAGCTGGCACTGAAGCTTTCTTT.

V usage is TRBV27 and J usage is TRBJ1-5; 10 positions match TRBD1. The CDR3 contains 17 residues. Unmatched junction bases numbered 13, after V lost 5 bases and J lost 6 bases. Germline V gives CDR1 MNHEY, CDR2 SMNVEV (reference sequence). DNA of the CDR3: TGTGCCAGCAGTCTAAATCCGACAGGGGGCGCGGGTCAGCCCCAGCATTTT. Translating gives CASSLNPTGGAGQPQHF.

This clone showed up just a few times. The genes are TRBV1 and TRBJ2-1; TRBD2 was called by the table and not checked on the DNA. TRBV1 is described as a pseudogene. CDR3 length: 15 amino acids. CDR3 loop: CTSSQRSLADNEQFF. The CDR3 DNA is TGCACCAGCAGCCAAAGGTCTCTAGCTGACAATGAGCAGTTCTTC.

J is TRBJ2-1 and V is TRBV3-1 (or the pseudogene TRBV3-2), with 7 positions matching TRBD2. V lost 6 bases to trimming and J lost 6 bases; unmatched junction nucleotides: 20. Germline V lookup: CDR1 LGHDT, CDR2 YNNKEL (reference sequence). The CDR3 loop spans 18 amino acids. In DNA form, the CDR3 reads TGTGCCAGCAGTCCGCCCTCCACCGGGACTAAGGAGCCCAATGAGCAGTTCTTC. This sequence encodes CASSPPSTGTKEPNEQFF.

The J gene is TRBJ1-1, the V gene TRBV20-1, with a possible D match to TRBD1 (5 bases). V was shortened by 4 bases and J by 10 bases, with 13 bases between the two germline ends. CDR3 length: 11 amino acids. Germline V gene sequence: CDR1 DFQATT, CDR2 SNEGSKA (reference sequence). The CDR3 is CSATGPGRAFF. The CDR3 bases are TGCAGTGCTACAGGGCCCGGGAGAGCTTTCTTT.